This T cell receptor beta chain is drawn from a study of cytomegalovirus exposure and HLA in healthy donors. Study-level information: A previous analysis identified around 120 million unique TCR beta sequences derived from roughly 180 million T cells.

V was pared by 0 bases and J by 8 bases, with 9 bases of the junction left unmatched. CDR3 length: 15 residues. Per the germline V gene, CDR1 is MNHNS and CDR2 is SASEGT. Study conclusions and caveats: Later, an analysis showed that TCR beta chains associated with HLA were more clonally expanded than others that were equally common. TCR beta V- and J-gene trimming was later associated with a missense DCLRE1C variant.

This clone was recorded once. Its antigen is as yet unknown. PCR was performed using 60 Vbeta and 13 Jbeta primers. Some clones are missing from TCRdb's copy, which holds only in-frame ones; the method was immunoSEQ multiplex PCR. Of 100,000 to 150,000 clones in the sample, 75% to 90% are singletons; the top ten hold about 7.4%. The source is a woman aged 45 to 65 in good health and CMV-seropositive. This chain links TRBV6-1 with TRBJ1-2, with TRBD1 matching over 7 bases. The specimen was PBMCs. The chain's CDR3 is CASSEASGTVSGYTF. Here the CDR3 DNA reads TGTGCCAGCAGTGAAGCTTCCGGGACAGTGAGCGGCTACACCTTC.